This T cell receptor beta chain was observed in a study of control samples from healthy donors and cancer patients (TCRdb year 2020). Concerning this clone itself: It has no known antigen specificity. One base away there is no much larger clone; base qualities are not given.

Libraries were built with the immunoSEQ multiplex PCR assay. This immuneACCESS table, as held by TCRdb, lists in-frame sequences with V and J called but not all clones. Of the missing ones, under half trace to an unresolved V gene in checked studies; the others have no known cause. The sample table shows 150,000 or so clones, and almost 90% are seen once. Roughly 1.7% of the sample lies in the top ten. This sequence was found in a young man in good health. The sequencing sample was made of blood.

The encoded CDR3 is CASSSRTGGFGDTQYF. The sequenced DNA is TGTGCCAGCAGCTCAAGGACAGGGGGCTTCGGGGATACGCAGTATTTT. The chain was built from TRBV5-6 and TRBJ2-3; TRBD1 agrees with 11 junctional bases. CDR1 and CDR2 are drawn from the germline V gene: SGHDT, YYEEEE. V and J are trimmed by 3 bases and 6 bases, and the gene matches miss 9 bases of the junction. The CDR3 starts with the cysteine, ends with the phenylalanine, and has 16 residues. Only the CDR3 DNA is retained, 48 bases long and in frame from the first base.